The 32 T cell receptor beta chains below come from one sample, sequenced in a study of shared clonotypes between healthy human individuals. CD45RO-negative, CCR7-selected cells formed the naive CD8 fraction, which excluded terminally differentiated effector memory CD45RA+ cells. Clones were read by immunoSEQ multiplex PCR, and TCRdb kept only the in-frame ones, dropping some. The data contain some 2,000,000 clones, roughly 94% of them singletons. The sample consisted of naive CD8+ T cells sorted from blood. Every receptor here comes from a man aged 18 to 30 in good health.

The chain combines TRBV9 with TRBJ2-1, with TRBD2 matching over 10 bases. This CDR3 spans 17 amino acids. Trimming removed 3 bases from V and 7 bases from J; junction bases left unmatched: 13. Germline loops: CDR1 SGDLS, CDR2 YYNGEE. DNA for the CDR3: TGTGCCAGCAGCGAGGGGGGAGCGGGAGGGCCGGAAAATGAGCAGTTCTTC. Amino acid sequence: CASSEGGAGGPENEQFF.

The chain uses TRBV4-1 and TRBJ2-7; 7 bases map to TRBD2. The V segment lost 2 bases and the J segment 0 bases; nucleotides outside the gene matches: 10. The CDR3 loop spans 17 amino acids. CDR1 is MGHRA, CDR2 YSYEKL, per germline. The CDR3 region has the DNA TGCGCCAGCAGCCAAAAAGGAGGGCGGGGGAGCTCCTACGAGCAGTACTTC. Its protein product is CASSQKGGRGSSYEQYF.

CDR3 amino acids: CASSPGGGTSSYNEQFF. CDR3 nucleotides: TGTGCCAGCAGCCCCGGCGGCGGGACGAGCTCCTACAATGAGCAGTTCTTC. The chain couples TRBV9 to TRBJ2-1; the D gene is possibly TRBD2 (6 bases). Trimming shortened V by 4 bases and J by 0 bases, and 17 bases separated the two germline ends. This CDR3 is built from 17 residues. Germline loops: CDR1 SGDLS, CDR2 YYNGEE. The whole variable domain, filled in from reference TRBV9 and TRBJ2-1, reads DSGVTQTPKHLITATGQRVTLRCSPRSGDLSVYWYQQSLDQGLQFLIQYYNGEERAKGNILERFSAQQFPDLHSELNLSSLELGDSALYFCASSPGGGTSSYNEQFFGPGTRLTVL.

This chain connects TRBV7-6 to TRBJ2-7; TRBD1 is a possible D gene (5 bases). This CDR3 is built from 13 residues. The germline V and J ends were trimmed by 5 bases and 0 bases, with 8 bases remaining between them. CDR1 SGHVS and CDR2 FNYEAQ come from the germline V gene. CDR3 DNA sequence: TGTGCCAGCAGCCCGGACATCTCCTACGAGCAGTACTTC. Its translation is CASSPDISYEQYF.

For this clone: At the DNA level, this CDR3 is encoded by other sequences in the same sample as well. This rearrangement joins TRBV27 to TRBJ1-1; 7 nucleotides match TRBD1. The CDR3 is 14 residues long. The germline V gene encodes CDR1 MNHEY and CDR2 SMNVEV (reference sequence). The junction had 4 bases not matched to a gene; V was cut back by 2 bases and J by 4 bases. The CDR3: CASSLRQGGTEAFF. CDR3 coding DNA: TGTGCCAGCAGTTTACGGCAGGGGGGCACTGAAGCTTTCTTT.

A remark on this clone: Its ends do not fully match the called genes, so a read error is possible. The rearrangement uses TRBV11-2 and TRBJ2-7; 7 bases fit TRBD1. The CDR3 is 12 amino acids. The germline V gene has CDR1 SGHAT and CDR2 FQNNGV. The CDR3 here is CASTPGDLDRTF. In nucleotides, the CDR3 is TGTGCCAGCACCCCTGGGGATCTGGACAGGACCTTC.

V usage is TRBV11-2 and J usage is TRBJ2-7; 7 bases align to TRBD2. Per germline, CDR1 SGHAT and CDR2 FQNNGV. V trimming: 3 bases; J trimming: 3 bases; junction bases outside the gene matches: 5. The CDR3 runs 14 residues. CDR3 protein: CASSFSSGYYEQYF. CDR3 coding DNA: TGTGCCAGCAGCTTCTCTAGCGGATACTACGAGCAGTACTTC.

The sample holds one count of this clone. The V and J genes are TRBV6-1 and TRBJ1-1; D remains unclear. CDR3 length: 13 amino acids. Germline lookup yields CDR1 MNHNS and CDR2 SASEGT. V dropped 6 bases and J dropped 8 bases, with 16 bases sitting between them. The CDR3 region has the DNA TGTGCCAGCAGAGATTCGCTAGGGCCAGAAGCTTTCTTT. Translating it yields CASRDSLGPEAFF.

The chain is built from TRBV14 and TRBJ2-7; TRBD1 matches 9 bases. The CDR3 length is 15 residues. J was trimmed by 2 bases and V by 4 bases; bases with no gene match: 6. Germline V CDR1 and CDR2: SGHDN, FVKESK. CDR3 DNA sequence: TGTGCCAGCAGCCTAAGGACAGGGGCGGCCTACGAGCAGTACTTC. Its protein product is CASSLRTGAAYEQYF.

This clone is a singleton in its sample. The CDR3 here is CASSRTGGGETQYF. DNA of the CDR3: TGTGCCAGCAGTAGGACAGGGGGGGGAGAGACCCAGTACTTC. The V and J genes are TRBV27 and TRBJ2-5; 10 nucleotides match TRBD1. V shed 5 bases, J shed 4 bases, and the junction held 4 bases outside the gene matches. Germline lookup yields CDR1 MNHEY and CDR2 SMNVEV (reference sequence). The CDR3 consists of 14 residues.

V is TRBV29-1 and J is TRBJ2-7; 11 nucleotides match TRBD1. Germline V gene sequence: CDR1 SQVTM, CDR2 ANQGSEA. The CDR3 is 12 amino acids. J lost 6 bases, V lost 8 bases, and 6 bases had no gene match. CDR3 residues: CSCGTGGPEQYF. As DNA, the CDR3 is TGCAGCTGCGGGACAGGGGGACCCGAGCAGTACTTC.

The chain recombines TRBV9 with TRBJ2-1; no clear D. This CDR3 is built from 12 residues. Germline CDR1 is SGDLS and CDR2 is YYNGEE. The V end lost 3 bases, the J end lost 8 bases, and 9 bases lay between the germline ends. As DNA, the CDR3 is TGTGCCAGCAGCGCAACAAACGATGAGCAGTTCTTC. The encoded protein is CASSATNDEQFF.

The V call is TRBV9, the J call TRBJ2-5; no definite D call. CDR1 is SGDLS and CDR2 is YYNGEE in the germline V gene. This CDR3 region has 14 residues. Between the trimmed V and J ends, which lost 0 bases and 4 bases, there was a span of 10 bases. CDR3 nucleotides: TGTGCCAGCAGCGTAGGCGGAGTTGGAGAGACCCAGTACTTC. Translated, it gives CASSVGGVGETQYF.

This chain joins TRBV7-2 and TRBJ2-1; D remains unclear. The CDR3 sequence is 12 residues long. Trimming took off 4 bases at V and 7 bases at J, with 8 bases between the two ends. From germline, CDR1 is SGHTA and CDR2 FQGNSA. The CDR3 reads CASSSNWNEQFF. CDR3 bases: TGTGCCAGCAGCTCTAATTGGAATGAGCAGTTCTTC.

J is TRBJ2-2 and V is TRBV5-6, with D possibly matching TRBD1 (6 bases). Deletions cut 0 bases from V and 5 bases from J, with 11 bases between. Germline V gene data show CDR1 as SGHDT and CDR2 as YYEEEE. The CDR3 covers 15 residues. The CDR3 is CASSLGGHETGELFF. Here the CDR3 DNA reads TGTGCCAGCAGCTTGGGGGGACATGAGACCGGGGAGCTGTTTTTT.

As regards this clone: The sample carries other DNA sequences with the same CDR3. This chain's CDR3 is CASSLRDRGYEQYF. The DNA for the CDR3 is TGCGCCAGCAGCCTAAGGGACAGGGGGTACGAGCAGTACTTC. This chain joins TRBV4-1 and TRBJ2-7; 11 bases map to TRBD1. The CDR3 has 14 amino acids. Germline trimming cut 4 bases from V and 4 bases from J; bases unmatched to any gene: 3. The germline CDR1 and CDR2 sequences are MGHRA and YSYEKL.

The chain links TRBV7-9 to TRBJ1-2; D is unclear. Germline V gene data show CDR1 as SEHNR and CDR2 as FQNEAQ (reference sequence). The CDR3 is 16 residues long. With 2 bases removed from V and 0 bases from J, the gap between germline ends came to 13 bases. The CDR3: CASSLRAAGANYGYTF. The CDR3 DNA reads TGTGCCAGCAGCTTACGGGCGGCTGGGGCTAACTATGGCTACACCTTC.

The rearrangement links TRBV19 to TRBJ1-3; D gene ambiguous. The CDR3 contains 18 residues. Trimming shortened V by 5 bases and J by 4 bases, and 24 bases separated the two germline ends. The germline gives CDR1 LNHDA, CDR2 SQIVND (reference sequence). In DNA form, the CDR3 reads TGTGCCAGTAGTCCAACACCCCCCGAAGCAATGGGCGGAAACACCATATATTTT. Residues: CASSPTPPEAMGGNTIYF.

The chain carries TRBV2 and TRBJ2-1; D is ambiguous. The CDR3 runs to 11 residues. The ends were cut back, 7 bases at V and 6 bases at J, with 7 bases in the middle. CDR1 is SNHLY, CDR2 FYNNEI, per germline. CDR3 residues: CASIVGNEQFF. CDR3 coding DNA: TGTGCCAGCATAGTGGGCAATGAGCAGTTCTTC.

CDR3 sequence: CASSLSRSGELFF. CDR3 DNA sequence: TGTGCCAGCAGCTTGAGTCGGTCCGGGGAGCTGTTTTTT. The chain combines TRBV11-2 with TRBJ2-2, with unresolved D. The CDR3 length is 13 residues. Trimming left V 3 bases short and J 6 bases short, with 8 bases between. The V gene's germline CDR1 is SGHAT and CDR2 FQNNGV. The full variable domain, its missing parts supplied by reference TRBV11-2 and TRBJ2-2, is EAGVAQSPRYKIIEKRQSVAFWCNPISGHATLYWYQQILGQGPKLLIQFQNNGVVDDSQLPKDRFSAERLKGVDSTLKIQPAKLEDSAVYLCASSLSRSGELFFGEGSRLTVL.

The chain couples TRBV1 to TRBJ2-7; TRBD2, the table's D call, was not compared with the DNA. TRBV1 is flagged as a pseudogene. CDR3 length: 14 residues. The CDR3 nucleotides read TGCACCAGCACCATTCGGGGTTGCTCCTACGAGCAGTACTTC. Translation: CTSTIRGCSYEQYF.

The gene calls are TRBV7-9 and TRBJ1-2, with a weak D call TRBD1 (5 bases). The V end was cut by 4 bases, the J end by 0 bases, with 15 bases between. CDR3 length: 16 residues. Germline lookup yields CDR1 SEHNR and CDR2 FQNEAQ (reference sequence). CDR3: CASSSPAQEPNYGYTF. The CDR3 DNA is TGTGCCAGCAGCTCCCCGGCACAGGAACCTAACTATGGCTACACCTTC.

The J gene is TRBJ1-5, the V gene TRBV7-9, with 7 nucleotides matching TRBD1. Trimming removed 5 bases from V and 1 base from J; junction bases left unmatched: 5. The V gene's germline CDR1 is SEHNR and CDR2 FQNEAQ (reference sequence). The CDR3 sequence is 15 residues long. The CDR3 nucleotides read TGTGCCAGCAGCCCGGGGACAGTAAGCAATCAGCCCCAGCATTTT. Its translation is CASSPGTVSNQPQHF.

The V call is TRBV27, the J call TRBJ1-6; D is undetermined. Trimming removed 6 bases at V and 5 bases at J, with 11 bases between. The CDR3 runs to 14 residues. Germline-derived CDR1 and CDR2 are MNHEY and SMNVEV (reference sequence). Here the CDR3 reads CASRPTGNNSPLHF. CDR3 coding DNA: TGTGCCAGCAGGCCGACGGGGAATAATTCACCCCTCCACTTT.

The chain employs TRBV27 and TRBJ1-1; D unclear. The length of the CDR3 is 14 residues. CDR1 MNHEY and CDR2 SMNVEV come from the germline V gene (reference sequence). V shed 2 bases and J shed 1 base, with 8 bases lying between them. CDR3 amino acids: CASSLGWGNTEAFF. The CDR3 nucleotides are TGTGCCAGCAGTTTAGGGTGGGGGAACACTGAAGCTTTCTTT.

The chain is built from TRBV6-5 and TRBJ1-1; D ambiguous. The germline V and J ends were trimmed by 5 bases and 1 base, with 14 bases remaining between them. The V gene's germline CDR1 is MNHEY and CDR2 SVGAGI. This CDR3 is 15 amino acids long. The CDR3 sequence: CASSRGGGPNTEAFF. The CDR3 region has the DNA TGTGCCAGCAGTCGGGGAGGCGGCCCGAACACTGAAGCTTTCTTT.

This chain joins TRBV2 and TRBJ2-6; tentatively, D is TRBD2 (7 bases). The germline CDR1 and CDR2 sequences are SNHLY and FYNNEI. Trimming took off 5 bases at V and 2 bases at J, with 10 bases between the two ends. The CDR3 is 15 residues long. CDR3 sequence: CASSRGAAGANVLTF. Written as DNA, the CDR3 is TGTGCCAGCAGTCGGGGGGCTGCTGGGGCCAACGTCCTGACTTTC. Using reference TRBV2 and TRBJ2-6 for the parts outside the CDR3, the full variable domain is EPEVTQTPSHQVTQMGQEVILRCVPISNHLYFYWYRQILGQKVEFLVSFYNNEISEKSEIFDDQFSVERPDGSNFTLKIRSTKLEDSAMYFCASSRGAAGANVLTFGAGSRLTVL.

The chain combines TRBV10-2 with TRBJ2-7; 9 bases fit TRBD1. CDR1 WSHSY and CDR2 SAAADI come from the germline V gene. The V gene end was trimmed by 6 bases and the J gene end by 4 bases; junction bases not matched to a gene: 10. The CDR3 loop spans 15 amino acids. CDR3 in amino acids: CASRDGGQGLYEQYF. In nucleotides, the CDR3 is TGCGCCAGCAGGGATGGGGGACAGGGCCTTTACGAGCAGTACTTC.

The chain employs TRBV2 and TRBJ2-1; 8 bases agree with TRBD2. Germline loops: CDR1 SNHLY, CDR2 FYNNEI. V shed 5 bases and J 9 bases; nucleotides not matched to a gene: 6. The CDR3 extends over 13 amino acids. The CDR3 here is CASSPLSGTEQFF. As DNA, the CDR3 is TGTGCCAGCAGTCCACTTAGCGGGACTGAGCAGTTCTTC.

This sequence joins TRBV13 and TRBJ2-7; D might be TRBD2 (7 bases). The ends were cut back, 2 bases at V and 5 bases at J, with 22 bases in the middle. Germline assignment: CDR1 PRHDT and CDR2 FYEKMQ (reference sequence). CDR3 length: 17 residues. The CDR3 DNA reads as TGTGCCAGCAGCTTAATAGGGTGGCGGGGGACATTCCACGAGCAGTACTTC. Encoded protein: CASSLIGWRGTFHEQYF.

The V call is TRBV7-6, the J call TRBJ2-7; TRBD1 matches 10 bases. Germline V gene sequence: CDR1 SGHVS, CDR2 FNYEAQ. The CDR3 loop spans 16 amino acids. The V gene end was trimmed by 0 bases and the J gene end by 0 bases; junction bases not matched to a gene: 2. This CDR3 reads CASSLATGGLSYEQYF. Written as DNA, the CDR3 is TGTGCCAGCAGCTTAGCGACAGGGGGCCTCTCCTACGAGCAGTACTTC.

CDR3 amino acids: CASSSGTSGIYNEQFF. Written as DNA, the CDR3 is TGTGCCAGCAGTTCCGGGACTAGCGGAATTTACAATGAGCAGTTCTTC. The chain combines TRBV6-5 with TRBJ2-1; 11 bases align to TRBD2. CDR3 length: 16 amino acids. The V gene's germline CDR1 is MNHEY and CDR2 SVGAGI. V lost 4 bases and J lost 4; bases outside the gene matches: 6.